This T cell receptor (beta chain) is from a study of Tregs in tolerant kidney transplant recipients. Study observations and caveats: Biological reproducibility was not directly addressed in this study.

Data came from immunoSEQ multiplex PCR; TCRdb stores just in-frame clones and leaves some out. The sample includes approximately 260,000 clones, roughly four fifths seen only once; the top ten take roughly 0.67%. Germline V lookup: CDR1 SSHAT, CDR2 FNYEAQ (reference sequence). CDR3 length equals 15 residues. V lost 5 bases and J lost 0, with 11 bases in between. With regard to this clone: The antigen is unknown.

This clonotype was sampled from a human donor in good health. Sequencing used CD4+ T cells from blood. The V and J genes are TRBV7-7 and TRBJ2-1; D unclear. The CDR3 region is CASSLRLSSYNEQFF. CDR3 nucleotides: TGTGCCAGCAGCCTTAGACTGAGCTCCTACAATGAGCAGTTCTTC. The variable domain in full, completed from reference TRBV7-7 and TRBJ2-1, reads GAGVSQSPRYKVTKRGQDVTLRCDPISSHATLYWYQQALGQGPEFLTYFNYEAQPDKSGLPSDRFSAERPEGSISTLTIQRTEQRDSAMYRCASSLRLSSYNEQFFGPGTRLTVL.